This TCR beta chain stems from a study of identical twins. Findings of the study overall: A lower insertion count was a feature of abundant cord blood beta clonotypes, with no such feature in memory repertoires. Out-of-frame TCR alpha sharing observed in monozygotic twins exceeded model estimates. Less excess twin sharing appeared in beta out-of-frame sequences.

Turning to this clonotype: The target antigen is unknown.

After removal of 6 bases from V and 9 bases from J, the junction contained 7 bases not matched to a gene. The CDR3 runs 12 residues. From the 5' RACE reads, TCRdb called clonotypes with MiXCR, one entry per CDR3 protein. The repertoire includes 1.5 million to 2 million distinct CDR3 sequences, about 31% of them detected once, and 0.25% to 0.3% sits in the top ten. The genes are TRBV12-3 or TRBV12-4 and TRBJ1-1; 7 bases are shared with TRBD1. The specimen was cord blood. The receptor comes from a newborn girl in good health. The DNA of the CDR3 is TGTGCCAGCAGCCTCCGGGACAGACAAGCTTTCTTT. Its translation is CASSLRDRQAFF.